The 14 T cell receptor beta chains below come from one sample, sequenced in a study of T cells after yellow fever vaccination. TCRdb re-derived calls from the 5' RACE reads in MiXCR, one entry per CDR3 protein. This table holds approximately 510,000 distinct CDR3 sequences, roughly 22% found once. This material consisted of PBMCs, taken approximately 22 days after the first yellow fever vaccination. These receptors all come from a man aged 18 to 29 who received the YFV17D yellow fever vaccine.

Comment on this clonotype: The junction differs from germline at one of its ends, possibly a read error. The chain is built from TRBV27 and TRBJ1-6; D remains ambiguous. The germline V gene encodes CDR1 MNHEY and CDR2 SMNVEV (reference sequence). The CDR3 loop spans 15 amino acids. Here the CDR3 reads CASSTRGTYDSPLHF. The CDR3 DNA reads TGTGCCAGCAGCACCCGAGGAACATATGATTCGCCCCTCCACTTT.

This chain links TRBV4-1 with TRBJ1-2; TRBD1 matches at 7 bases. V trimming: 0 bases; J trimming: 6 bases; junction bases outside the gene matches: 7. This CDR3 has 15 residues. Germline CDR1 reads MGHRA; CDR2 reads YSYEKL. In DNA form, the CDR3 reads TGCGCCAGCAGCCAAGATGTAGCCAGGGGGGATGGCTACACCTTC. It codes for CASSQDVARGDGYTF.

The chain has TRBV9 and TRBJ1-1; TRBD1 might be the D (6 bases). Looked up from germline, CDR1 is SGDLS and CDR2 is YYNGEE. Deletions cut 3 bases from V and 5 bases from J, with 14 bases between. The CDR3 runs 14 residues. For the CDR3, the DNA is TGTGCCAGCAGCGCGAGTGGGGGCCGGACTGAAGCTTTCTTT. Translating it yields CASSASGGRTEAFF.

The rearrangement links TRBV3-1 to TRBJ2-3; 11 bases are shared with TRBD2. The trim removed 1 base at V and 1 base at J, leaving 4 bases unmatched. This CDR3 contains 17 residues. CDR1 and CDR2 (germline): LGHDT, YNNKEL (reference sequence). The CDR3 loop is CASSQGLLAGGTDTQYF. CDR3 nucleotides: TGTGCCAGCAGCCAAGGTCTACTAGCGGGAGGCACAGATACGCAGTATTTT.

The CDR3 loop is CATSDYRGEQYF. CDR3 sequence (DNA): TGTGCCACCAGTGACTACAGGGGTGAGCAGTATTTT. The chain joins TRBV24-1 to TRBJ2-3, with 7 bases that match TRBD1. The CDR3 covers 12 residues. Germline V gene lookup returns CDR1 KGHDR and CDR2 SFDVKD. V was pared by 4 bases and J by 11 bases, with 5 bases of the junction left unmatched.

The chain uses TRBV7-9 and TRBJ2-7; TRBD1 is a possible D gene (6 bases). Trimming pared 5 bases from V and 3 bases from J, leaving 11 bases between. Germline CDR1 and CDR2: SEHNR and FQNEAQ (reference sequence). This CDR3 is 13 amino acids long. The CDR3 nucleotides are TGTGCCAGCAGCCCCGGGACACACTACGAGCAGTACTTC. Translating it yields CASSPGTHYEQYF.

The CDR3: CASSEWSGSYTF. The CDR3 DNA reads TGTGCCAGCAGTGAATGGTCCGGCAGCTACACCTTC. The chain uses TRBV12-3 or TRBV12-4 and TRBJ1-2, with D unclear. CDR3 length equals 12 residues. V lost 5 bases, J lost 9 bases, and 13 bases lay in between.

This clonotype was found a few times. This chain links TRBV5-4 with TRBJ2-2, with no clear D. V dropped 3 bases and J dropped 6 bases, with 12 bases sitting between them. Germline V gene data show CDR1 as SGHNT and CDR2 as YYREEE (reference sequence). The CDR3 covers 14 residues. CDR3 amino acids: CASSSSVNPGELFF. CDR3 nucleotide sequence: TGTGCCAGCAGCTCCTCCGTAAATCCCGGGGAGCTGTTTTTT.

This clonotype was picked up a small number of times. The V and J genes are TRBV20-1 and TRBJ1-3; no firm D call. This CDR3 has 14 amino acids. V was trimmed by 4 bases and J by 2 bases, leaving 12 bases between them. Germline lookup yields CDR1 DFQATT and CDR2 SNEGSKA (reference sequence). The chain's CDR3 is CSAIVAKPGNTIYF. CDR3 sequence (DNA): TGCAGTGCTATAGTGGCCAAACCTGGAAACACCATATATTTT.

The chain joins TRBV5-1 to TRBJ1-1; 12 bases match TRBD1. V shed 4 bases and J 7 bases; nucleotides not matched to a gene: 8. Germline V gene lookup returns CDR1 SGHRS and CDR2 YFSETQ. The CDR3 totals 15 residues. Written as DNA, the CDR3 is TGCGCCAGCAGCCAGTGGGACAGGGGGCAAAGTGAAGCTTTCTTT. Protein product: CASSQWDRGQSEAFF.

V and J are TRBV5-1 and TRBJ2-2; D possibly corresponds to TRBD2 (5 bases). The CDR3 covers 17 residues. V dropped 4 bases and J dropped 4 bases, with 20 bases sitting between them. CDR1 and CDR2 from the germline V gene are SGHRS and YFSETQ. CDR3: CASSLYGIGRATGELFF. The CDR3 nucleotides read TGCGCCAGCAGCCTCTACGGGATTGGTAGGGCCACCGGGGAGCTGTTTTTT.

This clonotype was seen a few times. V and J are TRBV7-2 and TRBJ2-1; unclear D gene. V lost 7 bases and J 1 base, leaving 17 bases between the germline ends. This CDR3 is 16 amino acids long. Germline loops: CDR1 SGHTA, CDR2 FQGNSA. CDR3 bases: TGTGCCAGCACCTGGGTGGGATCCCTTTCCTACAATGAGCAGTTCTTC. Translated, it gives CASTWVGSLSYNEQFF.

This chain links TRBV11-2 with TRBJ1-2; D may be TRBD1 (5 bases). CDR1 SGHAT and CDR2 FQNNGV come from the germline V gene. The length of the CDR3 is 15 residues. V lost 0 bases to trimming and J lost 5 bases, with 13 bases between them. The CDR3 region has the DNA TGTGCCAGCAGCTTAGACTGGGGCCCCGGGTATGGCTACACCTTC. This translates into CASSLDWGPGYGYTF. Full variable domain (remainder filled in from reference TRBV11-2 and TRBJ1-2): EAGVAQSPRYKIIEKRQSVAFWCNPISGHATLYWYQQILGQGPKLLIQFQNNGVVDDSQLPKDRFSAERLKGVDSTLKIQPAKLEDSAVYLCASSLDWGPGYGYTFGSGTRLTVV.

This clonotype appeared a few times. The chain joins TRBV11-2 to TRBJ2-1; TRBD2 aligns across 7 bases. This CDR3 is built from 18 residues. Germline CDR1 SGHAT, CDR2 FQNNGV. Trimming at V came to 2 bases and at J to 0 bases, leaving 10 bases not matched to a gene. The CDR3 sequence: CASSLSVQRGSSYNEQFF. The CDR3 nucleotides are TGTGCCAGCAGCTTATCTGTCCAGCGGGGAAGCTCCTACAATGAGCAGTTCTTC.